The source of this T cell receptor beta chain is a study of early T cells in non-severe SARS-CoV-2 infection (dated by TCRdb to the early 2020s). Regarding the complete study: Because TCR sequencing was done on bulk RNA from unsorted whole blood, the alpha and beta chains could not be paired. What the research found in general, with its limitations: VDJdb matching was skewed toward anti-spike CD8 responses and likely underestimated virus-specific expansions, missing private and CD4 specificities.

This was a case-control study nested in a cohort of healthcare workers in London, UK, who had nasopharyngeal swab PCR tests and blood samples taken every week. Healthcare workers were enrolled in the week of the UK lockdown, from 23 to 31 March 2020, and were followed every week for up to roughly 16 weeks. This clonotype was counted only a few times. This receptor's antigen is unknown. No much larger clone exists at a distance of one base, and base qualities are not known. Based on the germline V gene, the CDR1 and CDR2 sequences are SGHRS and YFSETQ. V is reduced by 4 bases and J by 3 bases, leaving a spacing of 9 bases between them. The CDR3 contains 13 residues, cysteine and phenylalanine counted. The retained sequence is limited to the CDR3, 39 bases, with the frame set at the first base. The library was obtained by 5' RACE. Instrument used: NextSeq 500. To correct for sequencing error and PCR bias, the TCR library protocol tagged individual cDNA molecules with unique molecular identifiers. TCR alpha and beta chains were both sequenced, and the abundances of alpha and beta sequences in each sample were closely correlated with each other. As for how the authors treated the data: Decombinator V4 was used to perform V gene, J gene and CDR3 annotation of TCR sequences. Expanded TCRs were defined as changing significantly between any two time points under a Poisson model with p below 0.0001. Abundances of TCRs were expressed as counts per million after normalisation to the total number of TCRs sequenced in each sample. TRAV1-2 paired with TRAJ12, TRAJ20 or TRAJ33 defined MAIT TCRs, while TRAV10 paired with TRAJ18 defined iNKT TCRs. VDJdb, accessed 1 November 2021, was searched for CMV, EBV and SARS-CoV-2 annotated TCRs, with TCRs annotated for multiple antigens excluded. The public reads were run again by TCRdb, first through fastp at Q25 and then through MiXCR, and only productive beta chains were kept. One record per CDR3 amino acid sequence lists the most common genes and DNA. TCRdb, rather than the study authors, made the V and J calls. A total of over 50,000 distinct CDR3 sequences appear in this sample, around 8% of them only once. The top ten clones comprise roughly 4.2% of the sample.

The V gene is TRBV5-1 and the J gene is TRBJ2-3; the D gene remains uncertain. This clonotype was obtained from an adult who was a healthcare worker with PCR-confirmed SARS-CoV-2 infection or an uninfected control (not recorded which). Sequences were obtained from whole blood. The nucleotide sequence reads as follows: TGCGCCAGCAGCGACCAAGGAACAGATACGCAGTATTTT. This gives the protein CASSDQGTDTQYF.